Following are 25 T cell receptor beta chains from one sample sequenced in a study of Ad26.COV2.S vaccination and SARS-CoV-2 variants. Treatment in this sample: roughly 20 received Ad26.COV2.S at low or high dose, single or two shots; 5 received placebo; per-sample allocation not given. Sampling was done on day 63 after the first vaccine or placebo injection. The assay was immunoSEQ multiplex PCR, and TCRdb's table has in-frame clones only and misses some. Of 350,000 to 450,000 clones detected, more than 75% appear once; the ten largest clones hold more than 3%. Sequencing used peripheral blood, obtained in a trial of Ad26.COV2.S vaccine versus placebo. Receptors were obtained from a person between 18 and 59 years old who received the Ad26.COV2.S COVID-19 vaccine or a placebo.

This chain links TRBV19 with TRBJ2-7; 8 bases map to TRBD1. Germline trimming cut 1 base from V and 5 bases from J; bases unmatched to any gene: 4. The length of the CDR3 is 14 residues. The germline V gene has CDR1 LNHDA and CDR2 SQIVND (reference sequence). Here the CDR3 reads CASSIADRGNEQYF. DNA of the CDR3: TGTGCCAGTAGTATAGCCGACAGGGGAAACGAGCAGTACTTC. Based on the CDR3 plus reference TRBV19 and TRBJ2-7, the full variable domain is DGGITQSPKYLFRKEGQNVTLSCEQNLNHDAMYWYRQDPGQGLRLIYYSQIVNDFQKGDIAEGYSVSREKKESFPLTVTSAQKNPTAFYLCASSIADRGNEQYFGPGTRLTVT.

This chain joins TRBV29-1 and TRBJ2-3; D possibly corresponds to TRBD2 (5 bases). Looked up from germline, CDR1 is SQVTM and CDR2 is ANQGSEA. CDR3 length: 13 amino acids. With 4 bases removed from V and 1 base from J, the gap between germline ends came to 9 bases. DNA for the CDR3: TGCAGCGTTGTCCAGGAGGGCACAGATACGCAGTATTTT. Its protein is CSVVQEGTDTQYF.

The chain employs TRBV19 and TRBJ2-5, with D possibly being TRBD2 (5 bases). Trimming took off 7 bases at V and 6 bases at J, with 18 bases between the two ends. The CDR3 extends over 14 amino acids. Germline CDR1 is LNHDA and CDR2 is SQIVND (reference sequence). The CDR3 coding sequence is TGTGCCAGTACCATAGGACCGGGGAAGAAGACCCAGTACTTC. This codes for CASTIGPGKKTQYF.

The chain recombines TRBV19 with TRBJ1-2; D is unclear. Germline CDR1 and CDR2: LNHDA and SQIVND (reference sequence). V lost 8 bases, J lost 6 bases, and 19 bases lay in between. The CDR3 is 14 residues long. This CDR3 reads CASFSGRSAHGYTF. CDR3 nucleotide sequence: TGTGCCAGTTTTTCCGGGAGAAGCGCTCATGGCTACACCTTC. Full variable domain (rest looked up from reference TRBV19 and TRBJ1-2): DGGITQSPKYLFRKEGQNVTLSCEQNLNHDAMYWYRQDPGQGLRLIYYSQIVNDFQKGDIAEGYSVSREKKESFPLTVTSAQKNPTAFYLCASFSGRSAHGYTFGSGTRLTVV.

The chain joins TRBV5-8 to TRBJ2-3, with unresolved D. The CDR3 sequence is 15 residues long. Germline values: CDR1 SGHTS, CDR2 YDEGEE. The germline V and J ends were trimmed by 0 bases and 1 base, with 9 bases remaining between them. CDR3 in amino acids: CASSLVGGGTDTQYF. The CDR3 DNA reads TGTGCCAGCAGCTTGGTGGGTGGGGGCACAGATACGCAGTATTTT.

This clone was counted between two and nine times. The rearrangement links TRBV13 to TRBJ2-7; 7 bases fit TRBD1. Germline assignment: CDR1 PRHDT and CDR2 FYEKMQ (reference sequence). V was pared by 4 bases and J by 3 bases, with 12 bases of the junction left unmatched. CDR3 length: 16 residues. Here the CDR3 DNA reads TGTGCCAGCAGCTCTTCAACCGGGACAGAGTTCTACGAGCAGTACTTC. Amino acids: CASSSSTGTEFYEQYF.

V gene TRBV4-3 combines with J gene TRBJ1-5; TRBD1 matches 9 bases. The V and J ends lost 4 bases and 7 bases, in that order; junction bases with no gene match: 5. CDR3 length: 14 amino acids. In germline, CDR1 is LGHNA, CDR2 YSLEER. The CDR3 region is CASSLGQGGQPQHF. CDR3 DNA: TGCGCCAGCAGCCTGGGACAGGGAGGGCAGCCCCAGCATTTT.

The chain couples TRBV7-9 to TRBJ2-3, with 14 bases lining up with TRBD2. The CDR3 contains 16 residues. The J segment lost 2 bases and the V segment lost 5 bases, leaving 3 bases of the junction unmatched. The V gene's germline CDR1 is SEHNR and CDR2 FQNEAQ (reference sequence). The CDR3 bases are TGTGCCAGCAGCCCGACTAGCGGGGGGGCCACAGATACGCAGTATTTT. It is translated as CASSPTSGGATDTQYF.

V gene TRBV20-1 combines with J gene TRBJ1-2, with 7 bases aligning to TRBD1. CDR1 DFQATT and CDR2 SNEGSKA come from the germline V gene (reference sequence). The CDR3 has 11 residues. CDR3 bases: TGCACCACAGGGGAAGCCTATGGCTACACCTTC. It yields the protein CTTGEAYGYTF.

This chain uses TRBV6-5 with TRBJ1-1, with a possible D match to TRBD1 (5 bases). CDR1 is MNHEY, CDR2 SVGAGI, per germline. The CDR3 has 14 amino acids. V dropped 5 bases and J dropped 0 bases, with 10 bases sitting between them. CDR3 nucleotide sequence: TGTGCCAGCAGTCCAGGGTTTATGAACACTGAAGCTTTCTTT. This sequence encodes CASSPGFMNTEAFF.

The CDR3 sequence is CASSFGTAVANNEQFF. DNA for the CDR3: TGTGCCAGCAGTTTCGGGACAGCGGTCGCAAACAATGAGCAGTTCTTC. V gene TRBV27 combines with J gene TRBJ2-1; 7 nucleotides match TRBD1. Germline CDR1 MNHEY, CDR2 SMNVEV (reference sequence). There are 16 residues in the CDR3. The V and J ends lost 3 bases and 5 bases, in that order; junction bases with no gene match: 10.

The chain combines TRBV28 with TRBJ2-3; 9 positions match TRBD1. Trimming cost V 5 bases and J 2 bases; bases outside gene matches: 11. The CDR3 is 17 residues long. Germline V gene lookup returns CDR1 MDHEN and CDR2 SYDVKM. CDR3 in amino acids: CASSPYPDRGPTDTQYF. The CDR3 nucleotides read TGTGCCAGCAGTCCCTATCCGGACAGGGGTCCCACAGATACGCAGTATTTT. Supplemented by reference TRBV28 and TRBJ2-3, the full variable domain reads DVKVTQSSRYLVKRTGEKVFLECVQDMDHENMFWYRQDPGLGLRLIYFSYDVKMKEKGDIPEGYSVSREKKERFSLILESASTNQTSMYLCASSPYPDRGPTDTQYFGPGTRLTVL.

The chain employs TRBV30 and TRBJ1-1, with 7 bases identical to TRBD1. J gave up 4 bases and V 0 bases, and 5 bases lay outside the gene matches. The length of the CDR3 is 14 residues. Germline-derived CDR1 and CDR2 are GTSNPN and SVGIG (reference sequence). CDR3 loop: CAWSVGSGGTEAFF. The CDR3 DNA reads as TGTGCCTGGAGTGTAGGGTCAGGGGGCACTGAAGCTTTCTTT.

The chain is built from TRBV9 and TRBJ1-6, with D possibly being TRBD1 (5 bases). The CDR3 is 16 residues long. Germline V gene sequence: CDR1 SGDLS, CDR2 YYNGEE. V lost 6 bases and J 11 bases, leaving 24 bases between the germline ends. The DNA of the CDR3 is TGTGCCAGCACCCGAGGCAGGGACCCTACTCTGGCACCCCTCCACTTT. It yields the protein CASTRGRDPTLAPLHF.

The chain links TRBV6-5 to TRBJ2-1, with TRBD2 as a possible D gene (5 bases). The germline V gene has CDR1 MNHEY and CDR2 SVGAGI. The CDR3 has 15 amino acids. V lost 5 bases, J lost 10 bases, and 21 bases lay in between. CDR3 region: CASSRNDGVQAEQFF. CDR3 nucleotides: TGTGCCAGCAGTCGTAATGACGGGGTCCAGGCGGAGCAGTTCTTC.

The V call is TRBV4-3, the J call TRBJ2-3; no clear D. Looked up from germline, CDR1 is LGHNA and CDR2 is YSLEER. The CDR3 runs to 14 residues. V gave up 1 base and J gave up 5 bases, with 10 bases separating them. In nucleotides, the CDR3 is TGCGCCAGCAGCCAAGCTGGGTATCGAGATACGCAGTATTTT. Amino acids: CASSQAGYRDTQYF.

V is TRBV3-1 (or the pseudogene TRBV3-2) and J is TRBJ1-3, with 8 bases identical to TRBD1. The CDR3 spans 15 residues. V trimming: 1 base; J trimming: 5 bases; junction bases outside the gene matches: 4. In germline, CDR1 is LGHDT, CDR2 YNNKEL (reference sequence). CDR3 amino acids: CASSQGQGARNTIYF. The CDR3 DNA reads TGTGCCAGCAGCCAAGGGCAGGGGGCAAGAAACACCATATATTTT.

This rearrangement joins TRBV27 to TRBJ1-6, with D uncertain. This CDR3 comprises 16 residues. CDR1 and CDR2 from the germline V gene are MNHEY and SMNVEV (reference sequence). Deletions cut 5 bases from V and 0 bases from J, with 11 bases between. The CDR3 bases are TGTGCCAGCAGTAGAGACGGGAGCTCCTATAATTCACCCCTCCACTTT. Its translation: CASSRDGSSYNSPLHF.

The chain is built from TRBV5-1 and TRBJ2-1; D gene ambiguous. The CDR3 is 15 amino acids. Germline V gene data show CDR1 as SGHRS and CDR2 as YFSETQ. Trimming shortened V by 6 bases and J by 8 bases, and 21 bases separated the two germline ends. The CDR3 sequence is CASTNEGAAADEQFF. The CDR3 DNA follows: TGCGCCAGCACCAACGAAGGCGCGGCCGCGGATGAGCAGTTCTTC. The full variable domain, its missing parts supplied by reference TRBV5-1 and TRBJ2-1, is KAGVTQTPRYLIKTRGQQVTLSCSPISGHRSVSWYQQTPGQGLQFLFEYFSETQRNKGNFPGRFSGRQFSNSRSEMNVSTLELGDSALYLCASTNEGAAADEQFFGPGTRLTVL.

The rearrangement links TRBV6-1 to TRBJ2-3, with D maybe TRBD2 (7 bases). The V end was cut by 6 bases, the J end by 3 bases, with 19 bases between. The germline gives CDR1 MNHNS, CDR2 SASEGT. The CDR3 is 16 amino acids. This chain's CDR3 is CASSEQRGGPTDTQYF. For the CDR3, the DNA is TGTGCCAGCAGCGAACAGAGGGGGGGCCCGACAGATACGCAGTATTTT.

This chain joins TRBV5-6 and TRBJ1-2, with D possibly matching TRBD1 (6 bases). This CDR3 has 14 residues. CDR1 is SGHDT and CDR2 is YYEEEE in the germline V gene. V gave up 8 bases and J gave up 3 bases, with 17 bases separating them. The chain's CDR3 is CARSPMGADYGYTF. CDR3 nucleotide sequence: TGTGCCAGATCTCCTATGGGGGCGGACTATGGCTACACCTTC.

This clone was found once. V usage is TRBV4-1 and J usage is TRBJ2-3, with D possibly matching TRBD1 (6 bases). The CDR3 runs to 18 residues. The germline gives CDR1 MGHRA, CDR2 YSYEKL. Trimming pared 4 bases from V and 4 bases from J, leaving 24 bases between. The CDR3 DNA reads TGCGCCAGCAGCCTACAAGGGACCGCCAGGGGAGCAGCAGATACGCAGTATTTT. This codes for CASSLQGTARGAADTQYF.

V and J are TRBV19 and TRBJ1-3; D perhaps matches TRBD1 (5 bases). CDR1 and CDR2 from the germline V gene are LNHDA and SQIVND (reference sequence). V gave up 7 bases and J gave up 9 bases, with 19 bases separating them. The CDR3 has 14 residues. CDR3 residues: CASTQGQTGGTIYF. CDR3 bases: TGTGCCAGTACCCAGGGCCAAACCGGCGGCACCATATATTTT.

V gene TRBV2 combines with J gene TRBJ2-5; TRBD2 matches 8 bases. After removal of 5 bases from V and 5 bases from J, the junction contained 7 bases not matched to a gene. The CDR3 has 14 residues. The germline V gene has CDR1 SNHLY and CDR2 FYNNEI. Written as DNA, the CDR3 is TGTGCCAGCAGTCGTAGGCGGGGGGACGAGACCCAGTACTTC. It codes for CASSRRRGDETQYF.

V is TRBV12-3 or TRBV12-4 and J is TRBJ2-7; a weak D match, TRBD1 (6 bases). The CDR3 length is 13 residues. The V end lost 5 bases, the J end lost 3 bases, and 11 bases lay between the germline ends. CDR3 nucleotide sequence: TGTGCCAGCAGTGGACAGATTTTCTACGAGCAGTACTTC. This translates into CASSGQIFYEQYF.